These 8 T cell receptor beta chains came from one sample sequenced in a study of blood T cell repertoires in COVID-19. Clones were sequenced by immunoSEQ multiplex PCR, and TCRdb holds only the in-frame ones, with some missing. Of roughly 67,000 clones detected, approximately 88% appear once; the ten largest clones hold 7.5% to 9%. The sequenced sample consisted of peripheral blood. Receptors originate from a man aged 50-60 years with active COVID-19.

The V call is TRBV19, the J call TRBJ2-7; 9 nucleotides align to TRBD1. The junction had 7 bases not matched to a gene; V was cut back by 5 bases and J by 5 bases. Germline CDR1 LNHDA, CDR2 SQIVND (reference sequence). This CDR3 is built from 14 residues. The CDR3 loop reads CASSVRDRDDEQYF. The CDR3 DNA is TGTGCCAGTAGTGTCCGGGACAGGGACGACGAGCAGTACTTC.

CDR3 sequence (DNA): TGTGCCAGCTCACCACCGGACGGAACAAGGGGATTAACTAAAGGCTACACCTTC. It translates to CASSPPDGTRGLTKGYTF. The chain recombines TRBV18 with TRBJ1-2; tentatively, D is TRBD1 (5 bases). The CDR3 length is 18 residues. V dropped 0 bases and J dropped 8 bases, with 25 bases sitting between them. Germline V CDR1 and CDR2: KGHSH, LQKENI.

V gene TRBV7-9 combines with J gene TRBJ1-1, with 8 nucleotides matching TRBD1. The CDR3 has 16 residues. J lost 0 bases, V lost 5 bases, and 8 bases had no gene match. Germline-derived CDR1 and CDR2 are SEHNR and FQNEAQ (reference sequence). CDR3 sequence: CASSPGQGLMNTEAFF. Written as DNA, the CDR3 is TGTGCCAGCAGCCCCGGACAGGGCCTAATGAACACTGAAGCTTTCTTT.

This clone was seen more than once but under ten times. The chain recombines TRBV18 with TRBJ2-7, with D possibly being TRBD2 (5 bases). The CDR3 length is 16 residues. Trimming removed 2 bases from V and 3 bases from J, with 17 bases in between. Germline loops: CDR1 KGHSH, CDR2 LQKENI. The CDR3 sequence is CASSPSRAGAGYEQYF. The CDR3 DNA reads TGTGCCAGCTCACCAAGTCGTGCGGGTGCCGGCTACGAGCAGTACTTC.

The chain combines TRBV7-9 with TRBJ1-2, with a possible D match to TRBD1 (5 bases). The CDR3 has 16 amino acids. Trimming pared 2 bases from V and 9 bases from J, leaving 22 bases between. Germline CDR1 reads SEHNR; CDR2 reads FQNEAQ (reference sequence). The CDR3 DNA reads as TGTGCCAGCAGCTTAACGTGGGGCTTGCAGGTGGGGAGCTACACCTTC. As protein: CASSLTWGLQVGSYTF.

V usage is TRBV7-9 and J usage is TRBJ1-2; D unresolved. The ends were cut back, 3 bases at V and 4 bases at J, with 15 bases in the middle. CDR1 is SEHNR, CDR2 FQNEAQ, per germline (reference sequence). This CDR3 is 15 amino acids long. CDR3 residues: CASSFPRLTPYGYTF. CDR3 bases: TGTGCCAGCAGCTTTCCGCGACTCACACCCTATGGCTACACCTTC.

The chain's CDR3 is CASSLGTGGTGELFF. The CDR3 DNA sequence: TGTGCCAGCAGTTTAGGGACAGGGGGCACCGGGGAGCTGTTTTTT. The genes are TRBV27 and TRBJ2-2; 11 bases match TRBD1. Germline lookup yields CDR1 MNHEY and CDR2 SMNVEV (reference sequence). With V trimmed by 2 bases and J by 4 bases, 0 bases remained unmatched. The CDR3 has 15 residues.

The chain has TRBV7-7 and TRBJ2-1, with D unclear. Germline CDR1 is SSHAT and CDR2 is FNYEAQ (reference sequence). CDR3 size: 14 residues. Trimming removed 1 base from V and 1 base from J, with 5 bases in between. The CDR3 sequence: CASSLDFSYNEQFF. CDR3 DNA: TGTGCCAGCAGCTTAGACTTTTCCTACAATGAGCAGTTCTTC.